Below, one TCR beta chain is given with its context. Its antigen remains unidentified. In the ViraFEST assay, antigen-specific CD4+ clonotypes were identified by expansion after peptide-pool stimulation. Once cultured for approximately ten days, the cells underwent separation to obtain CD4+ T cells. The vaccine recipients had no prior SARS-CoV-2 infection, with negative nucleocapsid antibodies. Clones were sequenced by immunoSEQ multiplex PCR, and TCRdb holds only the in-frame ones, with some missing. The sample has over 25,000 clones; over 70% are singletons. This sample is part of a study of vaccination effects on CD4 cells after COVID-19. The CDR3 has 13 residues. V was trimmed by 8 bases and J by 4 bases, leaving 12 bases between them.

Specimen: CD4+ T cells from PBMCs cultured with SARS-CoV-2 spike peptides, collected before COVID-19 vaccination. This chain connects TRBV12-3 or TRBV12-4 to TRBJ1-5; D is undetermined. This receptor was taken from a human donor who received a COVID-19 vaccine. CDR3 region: CASHGAGNQPQHF. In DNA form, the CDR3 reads TGTGCCAGCCATGGAGCCGGGAATCAGCCCCAGCATTTT.